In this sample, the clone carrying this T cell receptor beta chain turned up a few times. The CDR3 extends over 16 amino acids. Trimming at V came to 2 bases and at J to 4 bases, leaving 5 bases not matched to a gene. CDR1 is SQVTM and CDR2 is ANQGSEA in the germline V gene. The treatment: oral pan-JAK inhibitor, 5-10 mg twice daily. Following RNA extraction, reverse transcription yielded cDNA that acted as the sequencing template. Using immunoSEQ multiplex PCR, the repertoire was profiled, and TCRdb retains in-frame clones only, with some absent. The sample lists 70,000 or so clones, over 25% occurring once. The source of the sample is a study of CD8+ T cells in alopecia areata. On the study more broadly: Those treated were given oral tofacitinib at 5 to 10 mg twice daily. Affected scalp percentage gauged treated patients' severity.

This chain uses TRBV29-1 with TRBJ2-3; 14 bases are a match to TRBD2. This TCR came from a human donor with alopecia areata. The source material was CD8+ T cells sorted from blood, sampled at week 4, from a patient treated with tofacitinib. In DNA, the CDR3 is TGCAGCGTTGAACCGACTAGCGGGAGGGGACCAGATACGCAGTATTTT. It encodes CSVEPTSGRGPDTQYF.